One and the same sample provided the 24 T cell receptor beta chains below, sequenced in a study of T cells after yellow fever vaccination. TCRdb reprocessed the 5' RACE reads via MiXCR and lists one record per CDR3 protein. Seen here are about 320,000 distinct CDR3 sequences, about 10% observed once, and the top ten hold over 3%. The sequencing used CD4+ T cells sorted from PBMCs, collected 45 days after the yellow fever booster vaccination. These receptors all come from a man younger than 35 who received the YFV17D yellow fever vaccine.

This chain connects TRBV4-3 to TRBJ1-5; D is possibly TRBD1 (5 bases). The V gene lost 3 bases and the J gene lost 5 bases, with 14 bases spanning the gap. The germline gives CDR1 LGHNA, CDR2 YSLEER. The CDR3 contains 15 residues. CDR3 in DNA: TGCGCCAGCAGCCAGTCCCTAACCAGGGATCAGCCCCAGCATTTT. The encoded protein is CASSQSLTRDQPQHF.

The gene calls are TRBV5-6 and TRBJ2-5; 7 positions match TRBD1. Germline V gene lookup returns CDR1 SGHDT and CDR2 YYEEEE. The CDR3 totals 14 residues. V was clipped by 1 base and J by 4 bases; unmatched bases: 4. This CDR3 is CASSLSGTAETQYF. The CDR3 DNA follows: TGTGCCAGCAGCTTGTCCGGGACAGCAGAGACCCAGTACTTC.

This clonotype has more than one count but fewer than ten. The CDR3 loop is CASSQEDRRTEAFF. CDR3 in DNA: TGTGCCAGCAGCCAAGAAGACCGACGAACTGAAGCTTTCTTT. The chain joins TRBV3-1 to TRBJ1-1; D remains ambiguous. The CDR3 has 14 residues. CDR1 and CDR2 from the germline V gene are LGHDT and YNNKEL (reference sequence). V was pared by 0 bases and J by 5 bases, with 10 bases between.

The chain employs TRBV7-9 and TRBJ2-7; D is undetermined. V was pared by 4 bases and J by 6 bases, with 10 bases between. CDR1 SEHNR and CDR2 FQNEAQ come from the germline V gene (reference sequence). This CDR3 has 12 residues. CDR3 DNA sequence: TGTGCCAGCAGCTCGAGTTCAGGCGAGCAGTACGTC. Translated, it gives CASSSSSGEQYV.

The chain uses TRBV28 and TRBJ1-5; D is undetermined. This CDR3 is built from 14 residues. Germline V gene sequence: CDR1 MDHEN, CDR2 SYDVKM. Deletions cut 7 bases from V and 1 base from J, with 11 bases between. CDR3 sequence: CASTMGGSNQPQHF. CDR3 sequence (DNA): TGTGCCAGCACCATGGGAGGAAGCAATCAGCCCCAGCATTTT.

This clonotype has just a few counts. The chain combines TRBV6-5 with TRBJ1-3; the D gene is possibly TRBD1 (5 bases). Germline V gene data show CDR1 as MNHEY and CDR2 as SVGAGI. V lost 7 bases and J lost 6, with 13 bases in between. The CDR3 extends over 13 amino acids. Here the CDR3 reads CASKQTDENTIYF. In DNA form, the CDR3 reads TGTGCCAGCAAACAGACAGACGAAAACACCATATATTTT.

This clonotype occurred a few times. This rearrangement joins TRBV28 to TRBJ1-1; D ambiguous. The CDR3 length is 11 residues. The germline V gene encodes CDR1 MDHEN and CDR2 SYDVKM. The V gene lost 7 bases and the J gene lost 7 bases, with 10 bases spanning the gap. CDR3 sequence (DNA): TGTGCCAGCATCCGGGTACATGAAGCTTTCTTT. Protein: CASIRVHEAFF. Full variable domain (remainder filled in from reference TRBV28 and TRBJ1-1): DVKVTQSSRYLVKRTGEKVFLECVQDMDHENMFWYRQDPGLGLRLIYFSYDVKMKEKGDIPEGYSVSREKKERFSLILESASTNQTSMYLCASIRVHEAFFGQGTRLTVV.

The J gene is TRBJ2-2, the V gene TRBV24-1; D not resolved. The germline V gene encodes CDR1 KGHDR and CDR2 SFDVKD. Trimming left V 9 bases short and J 4 bases short, with 26 bases between. The CDR3 loop spans 18 amino acids. CDR3 sequence (DNA): TGTGCCACCGACCCCCCCGGCCCGACCCCGCGGCGCACCGGGGAGCTGTTTTTT. This translates into CATDPPGPTPRRTGELFF.

The chain carries TRBV18 and TRBJ2-1; D is perhaps TRBD1 (6 bases). The CDR3 consists of 14 residues. V was cut by 1 base and J by 6 bases, with 10 bases left in between. CDR1 KGHSH and CDR2 LQKENI come from the germline V gene. CDR3 protein: CASSPRDTLNEQFF. The CDR3 coding sequence is TGTGCCAGCTCACCACGGGACACCCTCAATGAGCAGTTCTTC.

This clonotype was seen many times. The chain employs TRBV12-3 or TRBV12-4 and TRBJ2-5; a possible D gene is TRBD1 (6 bases). The ends were cut back, 8 bases at V and 1 base at J, with 8 bases in the middle. The CDR3 has 12 residues. This CDR3 reads CASGQLQETQYF. The CDR3 DNA reads as TGTGCCAGCGGACAGCTCCAAGAGACCCAGTACTTC.

In its sample, this clonotype was seen a few times. The chain recombines TRBV4-1 with TRBJ2-1; D call uncertain. There are 17 residues in the CDR3. V gave up 1 base and J gave up 5 bases, with 18 bases separating them. Germline CDR1 is MGHRA and CDR2 is YSYEKL. The CDR3: CASSQGIARSPNNEQFF. The CDR3 DNA reads as TGCGCCAGCAGCCAAGGTATCGCGAGGTCCCCAAACAATGAGCAGTTCTTC.

The genes are TRBV6-1 and TRBJ2-1, with 9 positions matching TRBD2. This CDR3 spans 15 amino acids. CDR1 and CDR2 (germline): MNHNS, SASEGT. The ends lost 1 base at V and 8 bases at J; junction bases unmatched: 6. CDR3 sequence: CASSEDGLAGYEQFF. The CDR3 DNA follows: TGTGCCAGCAGTGAAGACGGGCTAGCGGGGTATGAGCAGTTCTTC.

This clonotype was observed a few times. The V call is TRBV9, the J call TRBJ2-2, with TRBD1 identical over 8 bases. J gave up 6 bases and V 8 bases, and 15 bases lay outside the gene matches. The CDR3 has 16 residues. Germline V CDR1 and CDR2: SGDLS, YYNGEE. The chain's CDR3 is CASRQGSPLAAGELFF. CDR3 coding DNA: TGTGCCAGTAGACAGGGGTCCCCGTTGGCGGCCGGGGAGCTGTTTTTT.

This clonotype turned up a few times. V and J are TRBV4-1 and TRBJ2-2; no definite D call. This CDR3 is built from 17 residues. Trimming stripped 3 bases from V and 0 bases from J, with 14 bases between. Germline V gene lookup returns CDR1 MGHRA and CDR2 YSYEKL. The CDR3 reads CASSHTQDGANTGELFF. The CDR3 region has the DNA TGCGCCAGCAGCCATACGCAAGACGGCGCGAACACCGGGGAGCTGTTTTTT.

The table lists this clonotype with many counts. The CDR3 DNA follows: TGTGCCAGCCCCGGGGGGGTCTCCTACAATGAGCAGTTCTTC. This sequence encodes CASPGGVSYNEQFF. This chain connects TRBV7-9 to TRBJ2-1; 8 positions agree with TRBD2. This CDR3 comprises 14 residues. J gave up 0 bases and V 8 bases, and 3 bases lay outside the gene matches. Germline lookup yields CDR1 SEHNR and CDR2 FQNEAQ (reference sequence).

This clonotype has ten or more counts. The rearrangement links TRBV19 to TRBJ2-3; no firm D call. Trimming took off 3 bases at V and 2 bases at J, with 9 bases between the two ends. CDR1 LNHDA and CDR2 SQIVND come from the germline V gene (reference sequence). The CDR3 sequence is 14 residues long. The CDR3 sequence is CASSIPGLTDTQYF. For the CDR3, the DNA is TGTGCCAGTAGTATTCCCGGTCTCACAGATACGCAGTATTTT.

The chain links TRBV20-1 to TRBJ2-2; TRBD2 matches 11 bases. Trimming cost V 8 bases and J 4 bases; bases outside gene matches: 3. The CDR3 loop spans 13 amino acids. Germline V CDR1 and CDR2: DFQATT, SNEGSKA (reference sequence). CDR3 sequence: CSILAGGTGELFF. The CDR3 coding sequence is TGCAGTATTCTAGCGGGGGGCACCGGGGAGCTGTTTTTT.

In its sample, this clonotype was seen a few times. The V gene is TRBV12-3 or TRBV12-4, the J gene TRBJ2-7, with 12 positions matching TRBD1. The CDR3 runs 14 residues. V dropped 4 bases and J dropped 5; count of bases not matched to a gene: 3. CDR3 sequence: CASSWDRGLDEQYF. The CDR3 DNA is TGTGCCAGCAGTTGGGACAGGGGGCTCGACGAGCAGTACTTC.

In this sample, this clonotype turned up a few times. The chain recombines TRBV6-1 with TRBJ2-4; 10 nucleotides align to TRBD1. The junction had 2 bases not matched to a gene; V was cut back by 3 bases and J by 6 bases. CDR3 length equals 14 residues. Germline assignment: CDR1 MNHNS and CDR2 SASEGT. The CDR3 loop is CASSEGQGPNIQYF. The CDR3 bases are TGTGCCAGCAGTGAGGGACAGGGGCCAAACATTCAGTACTTC.

This clonotype was picked up a small number of times. The J gene is TRBJ2-3, the V gene TRBV20-1; TRBD2 aligns across 10 bases. V gave up 7 bases and J gave up 6 bases; unmatched junction bases: 7. The CDR3 sequence is 13 residues long. The germline CDR1 and CDR2 sequences are DFQATT and SNEGSKA (reference sequence). Written as DNA, the CDR3 is TGCAGTGTTCGTAGCGGGGGGCCGGATACGCAGTATTTT. It is translated as CSVRSGGPDTQYF.

This clonotype was found a few times. V gene TRBV5-5 combines with J gene TRBJ1-2; D is undetermined. Germline V gives CDR1 SGHKS, CDR2 YYEKEE (reference sequence). V was shortened by 2 bases and J by 8 bases, with 7 bases between the two germline ends. CDR3 length equals 11 residues. Here the CDR3 reads CASSFYGGYTF. CDR3 DNA sequence: TGTGCCAGCAGCTTTTACGGCGGCTACACCTTC.

Many counts were recorded for this clonotype. V is TRBV5-1 and J is TRBJ2-3; 7 bases map to TRBD1. With 6 bases clipped from V and 2 bases from J, the junction kept 6 bases outside the gene matches. This CDR3 spans 14 amino acids. CDR1 SGHRS and CDR2 YFSETQ come from the germline V gene. CDR3 in amino acids: CASKRQGHTDTQYF. The CDR3 coding sequence is TGCGCCAGCAAAAGACAGGGACACACAGATACGCAGTATTTT.

In this sample, this clonotype turned up many times. The V and J genes are TRBV7-2 and TRBJ2-3; D perhaps matches TRBD1 (5 bases). Germline V gene lookup returns CDR1 SGHTA and CDR2 FQGNSA. V was pared by 1 base and J by 10 bases, with 18 bases between. The CDR3 is made up of 15 amino acids. CDR3 bases: TGTGCCAGCAGCTTAGAGATTAGCTTTGGGGCTTCGCAGTATTTT. Encoded protein: CASSLEISFGASQYF.

V gene TRBV6-2 or TRBV6-3 combines with J gene TRBJ1-1, with 7 bases lining up with TRBD1. The junction had 13 bases not matched to a gene; V was cut back by 2 bases and J by 4 bases. This CDR3 contains 17 residues. From germline, CDR1 is MNHEY and CDR2 SVGEGT. The CDR3 here is CASSYGATTGKITEAFF. CDR3 DNA: TGTGCCAGCAGTTACGGTGCTACGACAGGGAAGATCACTGAAGCTTTCTTT.